Detailed here is one TCR beta chain. The target antigen is unknown. The sample is drawn from a study of T cells in women clearing cervical HPV infection. Study-wide background: No precancer developed; the control's incident HPV16 infection cleared within 12 months. Study-level results: Unknown T-cell numbers per sample may underlie the richness differences.

All donors had a single incident cervical HPV16 infection, not prevalent. HPV was found by MY09/MY11 PCR and dot-blot genotyping. Profiling relied on immunoSEQ multiplex PCR, and the TCRdb table lists in-frame clones only, not all of them. Here the sample table reports approximately 34,000 clones. Sequencing input: blood buffy coat. This receptor was taken from a woman aged 18-69 years with a cervical HPV16 infection that either progressed to CIN3+ or cleared (not recorded which).

The DNA read from the CDR3 is TGCGCCAGCAGGGGGCTAGCGGGGGACGAG. Its translation: CASRGLAGDE. The whole CDR3 protein reads CASRGLAGDEQYF. The chain links TRBV10-2 to TRBJ2-7; TRBD2 matches at 10 bases. The CDR3 end falls 3 residues outside the read, so it is completed with the germline J gene. This CDR3 contains 13 residues. Germline V lookup: CDR1 WSHSY, CDR2 SAAADI. The J segment lost 5 bases and the V segment lost 6 bases, leaving 4 bases of the junction unmatched.